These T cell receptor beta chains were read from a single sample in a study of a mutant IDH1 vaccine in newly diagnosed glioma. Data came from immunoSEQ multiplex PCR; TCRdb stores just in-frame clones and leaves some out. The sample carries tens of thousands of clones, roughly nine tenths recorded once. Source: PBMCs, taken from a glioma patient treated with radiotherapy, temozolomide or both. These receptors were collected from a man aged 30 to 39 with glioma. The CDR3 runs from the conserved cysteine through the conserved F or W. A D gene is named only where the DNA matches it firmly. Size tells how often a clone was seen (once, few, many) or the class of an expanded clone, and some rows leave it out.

DNA: TGTGCCAGCAGCGGGGGCTTCGCCTACGAGCAGTACTTC; CDR3: CASSGGFAYEQYF; V: TRBV7-2; D: -; size: -; J: TRBJ2-7
DNA: TGTGCCAGCAGCCAACGTCCCCCCACAGTGGGGTCGAACTATGGCTACACCTTC; CDR3: CASSQRPPTVGSNYGYTF; V: TRBV4-2; D: -; size: -; J: TRBJ1-2
DNA: TGTGCCAGCAGCTTGGACAGGGCTAACAATCAGCCCCAGCATTTT; CDR3: CASSLDRANNQPQHF; V: TRBV5-4; D: -; size: -; J: TRBJ1-5
DNA: TGTGCCAGTAGTATGGGGGGGCCGGTTGAAGCTTTCTTT; CDR3: CASSMGGPVEAFF; V: TRBV19; D: -; size: -; J: TRBJ1-1
DNA: TGTGCCAGCAGTTCGGGACGGCACTTGAACACTGAAGCTTTCTTT; CDR3: CASSSGRHLNTEAFF; V: TRBV6-6; D: -; size: -; J: TRBJ1-1
DNA: TGCGCCAGCAGCTTAACGGGTACGAACACCGGGGAGCTGTTTTTT; CDR3: CASSLTGTNTGELFF; V: TRBV5-1; D: -; size: -; J: TRBJ2-2
DNA: TGTGCCAGCAGTTTATACCTCACGGGAGAAAAACTGTTTTTT; CDR3: CASSLYLTGEKLFF; V: TRBV25-1; D: -; size: few; J: TRBJ1-4
DNA: TGTGCCAGCAGCTCTACAGGGGGTAGAGATACGCAGTATTTT; CDR3: CASSSTGGRDTQYF; V: TRBV7-6; D: TRBD1; size: once; J: TRBJ2-3
DNA: TGTGCCAGCAGCGTAGATCAGGGGGGGGATACCTGGGCCAACGTCCTGACTTTC; CDR3: CASSVDQGGDTWANVLTF; V: TRBV9; D: -; size: -; J: TRBJ2-6
DNA: TGCGCCAGCAGCCCGGGGCCCACAAGTACAGATACGCAGTATTTT; CDR3: CASSPGPTSTDTQYF; V: TRBV5-1; D: -; size: -; J: TRBJ2-3
DNA: TGTGCCAGCAGTCGAGACCCTCGGACAGGCAACTATGGCTACACCTTC; CDR3: CASSRDPRTGNYGYTF; V: TRBV2; D: TRBD1; size: -; J: TRBJ1-2
DNA: TGTGCCAGCAGTTACTCCACAGGGTATGGCTACACCTTC; CDR3: CASSYSTGYGYTF; V: TRBV6-5; D: -; size: -; J: TRBJ1-2
DNA: TGTGCCAGCAGCCCTACTAGGACGCGAAGCACAGATACGCAGTATTTT; CDR3: CASSPTRTRSTDTQYF; V: TRBV7-2; D: -; size: -; J: TRBJ2-3
DNA: TGTGCCAGCAGCTTTCGTGGAACAACTAATGAAAAACTGTTTTTT; CDR3: CASSFRGTTNEKLFF; V: TRBV5-4; D: -; size: -; J: TRBJ1-4
DNA: TGTGCCAGCTCACCACCAGGGACCGAAACTAACTATGGCTACACCTTC; CDR3: CASSPPGTETNYGYTF; V: TRBV18; D: -; size: -; J: TRBJ1-2
DNA: TGTGCCAGCACCCCCTCGGCAGGCCACACTGAAGCTTTCTTT; CDR3: CASTPSAGHTEAFF; V: TRBV11-2; D: -; size: -; J: TRBJ1-1
DNA: TGTGCCAGTAGTAGTGTGGGGGAAAAACTGTTTTTT; CDR3: CASSSVGEKLFF; V: TRBV19; D: -; size: -; J: TRBJ1-4
DNA: TGCGCCAGCAGTTTGGACAGGTTAGGAACCTACGAGCAGTACTTC; CDR3: CASSLDRLGTYEQYF; V: TRBV5-1; D: TRBD1; size: -; J: TRBJ2-7
DNA: TGTGCCAGCAGCTTAGCGGAGGATCATGGCTACACCTTC; CDR3: CASSLAEDHGYTF; V: TRBV7-2; D: -; size: -; J: TRBJ1-2
DNA: TGTGCCATCAGCCATTGGACGGGAGAGAACACTGAAGCTTTCTTT; CDR3: CAISHWTGENTEAFF; V: TRBV10-3; D: -; size: -; J: TRBJ1-1
DNA: TGTGCCAGCAGCTCCCCAGGGGGAGGTACCGGGGAGCTGTTTTTT; CDR3: CASSSPGGGTGELFF; V: TRBV13; D: -; size: -; J: TRBJ2-2
DNA: TGTGCCAGCAGCCCCGTTGGGGCGGGACTCGGAGAGCAGTACTTC; CDR3: CASSPVGAGLGEQYF; V: TRBV4-2; D: -; size: -; J: TRBJ2-7
DNA: TGTGCCAGCAGCTTCAGACTAGCGGGAGGGCTCTACTTC; CDR3: CASSFRLAGGLYF; V: TRBV13; D: TRBD2; size: -; J: TRBJ2-5
DNA: TGTGCCAGCAGCTTGCTTAACACTGAAGCTTTCTTT; CDR3: CASSLLNTEAFF; V: TRBV7-6; D: -; size: -; J: TRBJ1-1
DNA: TGTGCCACCAGCAAGGAGCAGATCTCTGAAGCTTTCTTT; CDR3: CATSKEQISEAFF; V: TRBV15; D: -; size: -; J: TRBJ1-1
DNA: TGTGCCAGCAGCTTGGCCGGGGACGATTCACCCCTCCACTTT; CDR3: CASSLAGDDSPLHF; V: TRBV5-5; D: -; size: -; J: TRBJ1-6
DNA: TGTGCCAGCAGGTACAATGAGCAGTTCTTC; CDR3: CASRYNEQFF; V: TRBV28; D: -; size: -; J: TRBJ2-1
DNA: TGTGCCAGTAGTCTTTCCGGGAGGTTGGTAGATACGCAGTATTTT; CDR3: CASSLSGRLVDTQYF; V: TRBV19; D: TRBD2; size: -; J: TRBJ2-3
DNA: TGTGCCGCATGGCCGGGACAGGGAAGATACAATGAGCAGTTCTTC; CDR3: CAAWPGQGRYNEQFF; V: TRBV10-3; D: TRBD1; size: -; J: TRBJ2-1
DNA: TGCGCCAGCAGCTTGTTTGGGGGCGGAGATACGCAGTATTTT; CDR3: CASSLFGGGDTQYF; V: TRBV5-1; D: -; size: -; J: TRBJ2-3